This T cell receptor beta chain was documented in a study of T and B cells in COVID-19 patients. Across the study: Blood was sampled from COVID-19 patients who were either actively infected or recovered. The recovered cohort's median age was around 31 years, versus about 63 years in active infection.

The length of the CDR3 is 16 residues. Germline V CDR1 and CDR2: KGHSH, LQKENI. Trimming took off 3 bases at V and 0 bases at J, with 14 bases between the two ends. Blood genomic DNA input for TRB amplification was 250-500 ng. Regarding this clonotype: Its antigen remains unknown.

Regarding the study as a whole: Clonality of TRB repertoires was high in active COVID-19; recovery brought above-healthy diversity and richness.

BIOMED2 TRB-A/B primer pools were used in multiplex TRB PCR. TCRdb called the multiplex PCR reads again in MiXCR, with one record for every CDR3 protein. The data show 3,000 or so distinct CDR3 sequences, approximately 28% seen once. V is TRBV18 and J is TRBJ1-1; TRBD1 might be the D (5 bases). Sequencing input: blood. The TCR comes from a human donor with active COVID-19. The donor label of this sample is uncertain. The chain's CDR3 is CASSPGSGHLNTEAFF. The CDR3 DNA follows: TGTGCCAGCTCACCGGGGTCAGGACACCTGAACACTGAAGCTTTCTTT.